This is a list of T cell receptor beta chains from one sample in a study of response to subunit inactivated influenza vaccine. One entry per CDR3 protein results from TCRdb running MiXCR on the RT-PCR reads. The table shows 250,000 to 350,000 distinct CDR3 sequences, with 20% to 25% occurring only once. The sequences come from PBMCs from blood, collected roughly 20 months after vaccination. The receptors originated from a man between 50 and 70 years old who received an inactivated influenza vaccine. Each CDR3 is given with its conserved first and last residue. D genes are given only for firm matches. Size values are once, few and many counts, or a class for expanded clones, and some rows have none.

TRBJ1-2,many,-,TRBV6-5,TGTGCCAGCAGTTACCTCCGGGACGGATATAACTATGGCTACACCTTC,CASSYLRDGYNYGYTF
TRBJ2-7,few,-,TRBV11-2,TGTGCCAGCAGCCTCCGGGACTTTTCCTCCTACGAGCAGTACTTC,CASSLRDFSSYEQYF
TRBJ2-5,-,TRBD2,TRBV15,TGTGCCACCAGCAGAGTATTGGGCGGGAGTGGTGAAGAGACCCAGTACTTC,CATSRVLGGSGEETQYF
TRBJ1-3,many,-,TRBV27,TGTGCCAGCAGTCAGCGGGGGGCGCGCGGAAACACCATATATTTT,CASSQRGARGNTIYF
TRBJ2-3,-,-,TRBV7-8,TGTGCCAGCAGCTTGTCGGCCAGGACCCCAGATACGCAGTATTTT,CASSLSARTPDTQYF
TRBJ2-2,-,-,TRBV3-1,TGTGCCAGCAGCCAAGTCTACATAGCGAACACCGGGGAGCTGTTTTTT,CASSQVYIANTGELFF
TRBJ2-1,-,-,TRBV9,TGTGCCAGCAGCGTAGGGCGGAGCGGGCACAATGAGCAGTTCTTC,CASSVGRSGHNEQFF
TRBJ1-1,many,-,TRBV7-2,TGTGCCAGCAGCTTACGACCCAGTCAGGGTGGCACTGAAGCTTTCTTT,CASSLRPSQGGTEAFF
TRBJ1-1,few,TRBD1,TRBV18,TGTGCCAGCTCAACGAGGACAGGGTCGTTCACTGAAGCTTTCTTT,CASSTRTGSFTEAFF
TRBJ2-7,-,TRBD2,TRBV20-1,TGCAGTGCTAGAGCCGGGGGTAGCGGGGGTGTGAAAGTCGAGCAGTACTTC,CSARAGGSGGVKVEQYF
TRBJ1-5,few,-,TRBV10-3,TGTGCCATCAGTGTGGACAGCAGTGGCAATCAGCCCCAGCATTTT,CAISVDSSGNQPQHF
TRBJ2-5,few,-,TRBV19,TGTGCCAGTAGTTCGACTAGTTTCGGCCAAGAGACCCAGTACTTC,CASSSTSFGQETQYF
TRBJ1-5,few,-,TRBV4-3,TGCGCCAGCAGCCAAGATACGTGGAGTCCCCAGCATTTT,CASSQDTWSPQHF
TRBJ2-3,-,-,TRBV2,TGTGCCAGCAGGGGGGGTGGGACTCCCTACGATACGCAGTATTTT,CASRGGGTPYDTQYF
TRBJ2-3,-,TRBD2,TRBV6-2/TRBV6-3,TGTGCCAGCAGTTTTCGACTAGCGGGAGATCCAGATACGCAGTATTTT,CASSFRLAGDPDTQYF
TRBJ1-2,few,-,TRBV11-1,TGTGCCAGCAGCTTAGCAGTCCCGCGTGGGGGACGGAACTATGGCTACACCTTC,CASSLAVPRGGRNYGYTF
TRBJ2-3,-,-,TRBV5-1,TGCGCCAGCAGCCTCCGGGCCTCCACGGGGCGCACAGATACGCAGTATTTT,CASSLRASTGRTDTQYF
TRBJ1-1,few,-,TRBV18,TGTGCCAGCTCACCACCGGGGACCGAGAACACTGAAGCTTTCTTT,CASSPPGTENTEAFF
TRBJ1-5,-,TRBD1,TRBV19,TGTGCCAGTAGTTCACGACAGGGGGTACGACAGCCCCAGCATTTT,CASSSRQGVRQPQHF
TRBJ1-6,few,-,TRBV7-2,TGTGCCAGCAGCTCCGACGTGATAAGAAGGTATTCACCCCTCCACTTT,CASSSDVIRRYSPLHF
TRBJ1-4,few,TRBD1,TRBV7-2,TGTGCCAGCAGCACGCAGGGGGGGACTAATGAAAAACTGTTTTTT,CASSTQGGTNEKLFF
TRBJ1-2,many,-,TRBV5-1,TGCGCCAGCACCCCCCAACCGGGGGAGAGGGGCTACACCTTC,CASTPQPGERGYTF
TRBJ1-2,few,-,TRBV7-9,TGTGCCAGCACGGGGCGGGGGGCGAACTATGGCTACACCTTC,CASTGRGANYGYTF
TRBJ2-7,-,-,TRBV10-3,TGTGCCATCAGTGTAAAACAACCCCACAACGAGCAGTACTTC,CAISVKQPHNEQYF
TRBJ1-4,few,TRBD1,TRBV20-1,TGCAGTGCTAGAGACGGACAGGCCGGCACGGAACTGTTTTTT,CSARDGQAGTELFF
TRBJ2-3,few,TRBD2,TRBV29-1,TGCAGCGCCACTAGCGCCGCTGGCACAGATACGCAGTATTTT,CSATSAAGTDTQYF
TRBJ1-1,-,-,TRBV29-1,TGCAGCGTTGAAAAGAGATTGAACACTGAAGCTTTCTTT,CSVEKRLNTEAFF
TRBJ1-4,-,-,TRBV20-1,TGCAGTGCTAGAAACCAAAGGGACATGCTTATTTTT,CSARNQRDMLIF
TRBJ1-1,-,-,TRBV4-2,TGTGCCAGCAGCCAAGATAGGCTAAGGGACACTGAAGCTTTCTTT,CASSQDRLRDTEAFF
TRBJ2-7,-,TRBD1,TRBV5-1,TGCGCCAGCAGACTAGATGGGGACAGGAGCTCCTACGAGCAGTACTTC,CASRLDGDRSSYEQYF